The T cell receptor (beta chain) under discussion was sequenced for a study of blood T cell repertoires in COVID-19. Looking at the study overall: Material from acute and convalescent COVID-19 was sourced from the United States, Italy and Spain.

All enrollees were about 18 to 100 years old and from fewer than 25 US areas. Cohort placement rested on clinical history that participants reported themselves. Trimming cost V 6 bases and J 8 bases, with 12 bases left between them. This CDR3 is built from 12 residues. Germline V gene lookup returns CDR1 LGHDT and CDR2 YNNKEL (reference sequence). The authors' processing: Estimates of nucleated cell counts were drawn from the amplification of reference gene primers. TCRdb's copy holds only in-frame clones and misses some; the assay was immunoSEQ multiplex PCR. That table supplies the V and J calls and clone size; D and trimming were determined from the DNA. This sample has around 200,000 clones, with 70% to 90% found just once.

This clonotype was sampled from a woman in her twenties or thirties who had been exposed to COVID-19. The sequenced sample consisted of PBMCs or T cells enriched from blood (not recorded which). J is TRBJ2-3 and V is TRBV3-1 (or the pseudogene TRBV3-2), with D maybe TRBD1 (5 bases). The CDR3 here is CASRDGQGTQYF. The CDR3 DNA follows: TGTGCCAGCAGGGACGGGCAGGGTACGCAGTATTTT.